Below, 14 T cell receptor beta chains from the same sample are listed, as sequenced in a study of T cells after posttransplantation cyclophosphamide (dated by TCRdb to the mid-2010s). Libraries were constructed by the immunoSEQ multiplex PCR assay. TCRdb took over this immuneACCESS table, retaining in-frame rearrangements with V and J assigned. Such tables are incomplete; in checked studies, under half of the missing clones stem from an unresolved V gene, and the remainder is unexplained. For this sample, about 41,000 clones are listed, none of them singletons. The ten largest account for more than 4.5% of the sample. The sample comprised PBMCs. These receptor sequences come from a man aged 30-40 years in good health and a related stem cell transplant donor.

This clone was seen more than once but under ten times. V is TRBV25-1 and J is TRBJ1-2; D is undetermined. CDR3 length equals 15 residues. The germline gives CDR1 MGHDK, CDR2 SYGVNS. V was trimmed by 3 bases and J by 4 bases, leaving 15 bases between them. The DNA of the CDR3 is TGTGCCAGCAGTGATTGGACTGGGCGGGGCTATGGCTACACCTTC. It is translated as CASSDWTGRGYGYTF.

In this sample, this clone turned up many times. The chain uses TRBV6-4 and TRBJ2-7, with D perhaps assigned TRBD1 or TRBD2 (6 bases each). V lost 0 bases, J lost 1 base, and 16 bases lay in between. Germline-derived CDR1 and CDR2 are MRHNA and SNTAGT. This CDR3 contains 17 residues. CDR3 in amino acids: CASSDSEGDIVSYEQYF. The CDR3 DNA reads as TGTGCCAGCAGTGACTCGGAGGGGGACATTGTTTCCTACGAGCAGTACTTC.

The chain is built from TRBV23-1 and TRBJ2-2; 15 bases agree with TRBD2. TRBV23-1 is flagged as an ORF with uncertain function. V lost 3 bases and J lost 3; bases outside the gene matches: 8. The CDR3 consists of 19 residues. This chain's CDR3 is CASSQSGTSGGRDTGELFF. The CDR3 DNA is TGCGCCAGCAGTCAGTCCGGGACTAGCGGGGGGCGGGACACCGGGGAGCTGTTTTTT.

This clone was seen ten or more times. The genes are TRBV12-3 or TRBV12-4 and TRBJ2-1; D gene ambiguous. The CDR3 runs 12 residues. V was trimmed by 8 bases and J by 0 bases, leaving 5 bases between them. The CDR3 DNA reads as TGTGCCAGCGCCGGCTCCTACAATGAGCAGTTCTTC. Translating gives CASAGSYNEQFF.

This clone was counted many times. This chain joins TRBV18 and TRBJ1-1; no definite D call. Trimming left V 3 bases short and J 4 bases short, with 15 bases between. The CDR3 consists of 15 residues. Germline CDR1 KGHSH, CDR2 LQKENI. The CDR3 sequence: CASSPTKDGRTEAFF. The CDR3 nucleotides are TGTGCCAGCTCACCCACTAAGGATGGTCGCACTGAAGCTTTCTTT.

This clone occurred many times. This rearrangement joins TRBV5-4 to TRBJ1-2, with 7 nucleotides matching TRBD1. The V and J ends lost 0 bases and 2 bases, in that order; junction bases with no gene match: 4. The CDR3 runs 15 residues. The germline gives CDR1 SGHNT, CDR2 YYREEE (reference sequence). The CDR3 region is CASSLVEGANYGYTF. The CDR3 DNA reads TGTGCCAGCAGCTTGGTAGAGGGGGCGAACTATGGCTACACCTTC.

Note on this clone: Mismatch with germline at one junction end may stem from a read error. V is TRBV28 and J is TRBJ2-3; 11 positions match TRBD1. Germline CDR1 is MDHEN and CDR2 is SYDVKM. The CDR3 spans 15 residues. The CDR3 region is CASRTDRGLSDPQYF. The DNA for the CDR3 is TGTGCCAGCAGAACGGACAGGGGGCTTTCAGATCCGCAGTATTTT.

Here the CDR3 reads CSVEGGQGRYEQYF. In DNA form, the CDR3 reads TGCAGCGTTGAAGGAGGACAGGGAAGGTACGAGCAGTACTTC. This sequence joins TRBV29-1 and TRBJ2-7; TRBD1 agrees at 8 bases. Germline CDR1 and CDR2: SQVTM and ANQGSEA. Trimming cost V 1 base and J 4 bases; bases outside gene matches: 6. The CDR3 spans 14 residues.

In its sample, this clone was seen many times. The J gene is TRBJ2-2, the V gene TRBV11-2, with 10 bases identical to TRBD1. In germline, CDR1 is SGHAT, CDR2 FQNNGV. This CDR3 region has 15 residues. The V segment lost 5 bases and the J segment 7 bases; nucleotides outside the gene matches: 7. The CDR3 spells CASSPGTGASGELFF. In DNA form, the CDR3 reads TGTGCCAGCAGCCCTGGGACAGGGGCGAGCGGGGAGCTGTTTTTT.

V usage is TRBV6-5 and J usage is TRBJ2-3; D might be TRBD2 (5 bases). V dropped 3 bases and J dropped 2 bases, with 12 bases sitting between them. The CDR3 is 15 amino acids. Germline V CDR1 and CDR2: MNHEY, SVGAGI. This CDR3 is CASSYRSGNTDTQYF. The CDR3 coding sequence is TGTGCCAGCAGTTATAGGAGCGGTAACACAGATACGCAGTATTTT.

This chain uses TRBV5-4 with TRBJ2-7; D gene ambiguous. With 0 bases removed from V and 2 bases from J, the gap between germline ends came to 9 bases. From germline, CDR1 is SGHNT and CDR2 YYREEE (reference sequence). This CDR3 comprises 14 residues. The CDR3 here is CASSLGAATYEQYF. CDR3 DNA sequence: TGTGCCAGCAGCTTGGGGGCAGCCACCTACGAGCAGTACTTC.

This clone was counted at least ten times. The chain's CDR3 is CASSERGSKGGYTF. In nucleotides, the CDR3 is TGTGCCAGCAGTGAGAGAGGGTCAAAAGGCGGCTACACCTTC. The V gene is TRBV2, the J gene TRBJ1-2; D is uncertain. With 3 bases removed from V and 8 bases from J, the gap between germline ends came to 16 bases. Per the germline V gene, CDR1 is SNHLY and CDR2 is FYNNEI. There are 14 residues in the CDR3.

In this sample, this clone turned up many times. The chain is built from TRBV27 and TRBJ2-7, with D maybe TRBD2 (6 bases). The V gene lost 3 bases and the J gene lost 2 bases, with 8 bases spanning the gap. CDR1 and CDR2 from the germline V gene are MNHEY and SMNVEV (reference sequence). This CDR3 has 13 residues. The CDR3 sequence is CASSLRGTYEQYF. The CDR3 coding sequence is TGTGCCAGCAGTTTGCGGGGAACCTACGAGCAGTACTTC.

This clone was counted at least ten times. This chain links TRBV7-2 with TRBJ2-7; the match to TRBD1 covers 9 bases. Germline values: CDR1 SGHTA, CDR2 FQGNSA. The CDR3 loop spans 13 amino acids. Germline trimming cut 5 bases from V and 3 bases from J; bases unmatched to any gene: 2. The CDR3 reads CASSATGGYEQYF. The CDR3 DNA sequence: TGTGCCAGCAGCGCGACAGGGGGCTACGAGCAGTACTTC.